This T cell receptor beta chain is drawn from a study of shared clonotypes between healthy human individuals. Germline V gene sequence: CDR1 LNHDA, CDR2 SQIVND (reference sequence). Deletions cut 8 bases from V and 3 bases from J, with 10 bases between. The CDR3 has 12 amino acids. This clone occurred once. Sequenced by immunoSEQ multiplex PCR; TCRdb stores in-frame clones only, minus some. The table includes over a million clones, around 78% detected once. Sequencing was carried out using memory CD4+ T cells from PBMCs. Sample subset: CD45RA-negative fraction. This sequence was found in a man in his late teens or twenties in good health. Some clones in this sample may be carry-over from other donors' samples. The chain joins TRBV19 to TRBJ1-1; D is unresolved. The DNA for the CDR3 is TGTGCCAGTCACGGGGTCCACACTGAAGCTTTCTTT. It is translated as CASHGVHTEAFF.